These 27 T cell receptor beta chains came from one sample sequenced in a study of CD8+ T cells in alopecia areata. Treatment defined: oral pan-JAK inhibitor, 5-10 mg twice daily. TCR sequencing used cDNA made by reverse transcription of extracted RNA. The repertoire was sequenced with immunoSEQ multiplex PCR; TCRdb's copy has only in-frame clones and lacks some. Here the sample spans more than 150,000 clones, around 51% being singletons. The material was CD8+ T cells sorted from blood, obtained at week 52, from a patient treated with tofacitinib. The receptors here all came from a human donor with alopecia areata.

The J gene is TRBJ1-3, the V gene TRBV30; no definite D call. CDR1 is GTSNPN and CDR2 is SVGIG in the germline V gene (reference sequence). This CDR3 spans 12 amino acids. V lost 0 bases, J lost 15 bases, and 15 bases lay in between. This CDR3 is CAWSVVGFLPYF. The CDR3 DNA follows: TGTGCCTGGAGTGTAGTCGGGTTTCTACCATATTTT.

J is TRBJ2-7 and V is TRBV29-1, with 11 positions matching TRBD1. Germline V gene lookup returns CDR1 SQVTM and CDR2 ANQGSEA. The CDR3 has 17 residues. The J segment lost 0 bases and the V segment lost 4 bases, leaving 11 bases of the junction unmatched. The chain's CDR3 is CSVVRGQGAPSSYEQYF. Here the CDR3 DNA reads TGCAGCGTTGTTCGTGGACAGGGGGCTCCAAGCTCCTACGAGCAGTACTTC.

The chain recombines TRBV5-1 with TRBJ2-5, with 10 bases fitting TRBD2. Unmatched junction bases numbered 9, after V lost 2 bases and J lost 5 bases. The CDR3 runs to 16 residues. Per the germline V gene, CDR1 is SGHRS and CDR2 is YFSETQ. CDR3 region: CASSLRSGGLSETQYF. The CDR3 coding sequence is TGCGCCAGCAGCTTACGTAGCGGGGGGTTATCGGAGACCCAGTACTTC. The full variable domain, with the rest looked up from reference TRBV5-1 and TRBJ2-5, is KAGVTQTPRYLIKTRGQQVTLSCSPISGHRSVSWYQQTPGQGLQFLFEYFSETQRNKGNFPGRFSGRQFSNSRSEMNVSTLELGDSALYLCASSLRSGGLSETQYFGPGTRLLVL.

This clone has only a few counts. J is TRBJ2-5 and V is TRBV6-5, with 10 bases matching TRBD2. Losses at the gene ends were 5 bases for V and 2 bases for J; bases not matched to a gene: 2. The CDR3 is made up of 14 amino acids. Germline CDR1 MNHEY, CDR2 SVGAGI. The CDR3 loop reads CASSLAGEQETQYF. CDR3 DNA sequence: TGTGCCAGCAGTCTAGCGGGGGAACAAGAGACCCAGTACTTC.

This clone was seen a few times. The genes are TRBV29-1 and TRBJ2-2; TRBD1 is a possible D gene (7 bases). The CDR3 contains 14 residues. V was trimmed by 0 bases and J by 7 bases, leaving 12 bases between them. The germline gives CDR1 SQVTM, CDR2 ANQGSEA. The CDR3 spells CSVEDQGGIGELFF. The CDR3 DNA reads as TGCAGCGTTGAAGATCAGGGGGGAATCGGGGAGCTGTTTTTT.

The chain links TRBV9 to TRBJ2-6; tentatively, D is TRBD1 or TRBD2 (5 bases each). CDR3 length equals 18 residues. CDR1 and CDR2 from the germline V gene are SGDLS and YYNGEE. The V end lost 3 bases, the J end lost 1 base, and 17 bases lay between the germline ends. The CDR3 nucleotides read TGTGCCAGCAGCGCCACGGGGCACTCTGCATCTGGGGCCAACGTCCTGACTTTC. It translates to CASSATGHSASGANVLTF.

As for this clone: The junction differs from germline at one of its ends, possibly a read error. Other DNA sequences within the sample encode an identical CDR3. The chain couples TRBV29-1 to TRBJ1-3; 8 positions agree with TRBD1. The CDR3 is made up of 13 amino acids. Per the germline V gene, CDR1 is SQVTM and CDR2 is ANQGSEA. The chain's CDR3 is CSVEGQGGNTIYF. The CDR3, as DNA: TGCAGCGTGGAAGGACAGGGAGGAAACACCATATATTTT.

This sequence joins TRBV25-1 and TRBJ1-4, with D unclear. CDR3 length equals 14 residues. V was pared by 2 bases and J by 3 bases, with 7 bases between. Germline lookup yields CDR1 MGHDK and CDR2 SYGVNS. CDR3 region: CASSEASPNEKLFF. Written as DNA, the CDR3 is TGTGCCAGCAGTGAAGCATCCCCTAATGAAAAACTGTTTTTT. Complete variable domain (other parts from reference TRBV25-1 and TRBJ1-4): EADIYQTPRYLVIGTGKKITLECSQTMGHDKMYWYQQDPGMELHLIHYSYGVNSTEKGDLSSESTVSRIRTEHFPLTLESARPSHTSQYLCASSEASPNEKLFFGSGTQLSVL.

As to this clone: The sample contains more than one DNA sequence encoding this CDR3. The genes are TRBV30 and TRBJ2-3; no firm D call. Trimming left V 0 bases short and J 6 bases short, with 7 bases between. The CDR3 is made up of 12 amino acids. Germline V CDR1 and CDR2: GTSNPN, SVGIG (reference sequence). For the CDR3, the DNA is TGTGCCTGGAGTGTTTCTAGTGATACGCAGTATTTT. Its translation is CAWSVSSDTQYF.

In its sample, this clone was seen a few times. This chain links TRBV27 with TRBJ1-6; D is ambiguous. CDR3 length: 12 residues. Germline V gene lookup returns CDR1 MNHEY and CDR2 SMNVEV (reference sequence). Trimming stripped 3 bases from V and 13 bases from J, with 10 bases between. The CDR3 nucleotides are TGTGCCAGCAGTTTTTTAGAAACTCCCCTCCACTTT. Its translation is CASSFLETPLHF.

Many counts were recorded for this clone. The chain links TRBV4-3 to TRBJ2-7; 8 bases are a match to TRBD1. J gave up 3 bases and V 1 base, and 5 bases lay outside the gene matches. The CDR3 contains 15 residues. The germline gives CDR1 LGHNA, CDR2 YSLEER. DNA for the CDR3: TGCGCCAGCAGCCAAGGGACAGGGTGGGACTACGAGCAGTACTTC. It yields the protein CASSQGTGWDYEQYF.

The chain joins TRBV6-1 to TRBJ2-7; D remains ambiguous. Trimming shortened V by 3 bases and J by 4 bases, and 10 bases separated the two germline ends. CDR1 and CDR2 (germline): MNHNS, SASEGT. This CDR3 spans 13 amino acids. The CDR3 reads CASSDGDGYEQYF. The CDR3 DNA sequence: TGTGCCAGCAGTGATGGGGATGGTTACGAGCAGTACTTC.

The chain joins TRBV27 to TRBJ2-5; D tentatively reads TRBD1 or TRBD2 (5 bases each). CDR1 is MNHEY, CDR2 SMNVEV, per germline (reference sequence). The CDR3 has 16 residues. V lost 6 bases to trimming and J lost 4 bases, with 21 bases between them. CDR3 in DNA: TGTGCCAGCAGCCCCATGTGGGGACCAACCATAGAGACCCAGTACTTC. Encoded protein: CASSPMWGPTIETQYF.

This clone was recorded once. V and J are TRBV5-6 and TRBJ1-5, with a weak D call TRBD1 (6 bases). Germline lookup yields CDR1 SGHDT and CDR2 YYEEEE. The CDR3 is made up of 14 amino acids. Trimming left V 2 bases short and J 3 bases short, with 9 bases between. The CDR3 DNA reads TGTGCCAGCAGCTTCGGGACATCCAATCAGCCCCAGCATTTT. This sequence encodes CASSFGTSNQPQHF.

This clone was detected a few times. The rearrangement uses TRBV13 and TRBJ2-5; 9 nucleotides align to TRBD1. Germline lookup yields CDR1 PRHDT and CDR2 FYEKMQ (reference sequence). The CDR3 loop spans 15 amino acids. V shed 5 bases and J 4 bases; nucleotides not matched to a gene: 8. This CDR3 is CASSPPTGGVETQYF. In DNA form, the CDR3 reads TGTGCCAGCAGCCCCCCTACAGGGGGCGTAGAGACCCAGTACTTC.

This clone came up a few times. The gene calls are TRBV30 and TRBJ1-5; D ambiguous. V shed 4 bases and J shed 7 bases, with 17 bases lying between them. This CDR3 region has 14 residues. Germline CDR1 and CDR2: GTSNPN and SVGIG (reference sequence). The DNA of the CDR3 is TGTGCCTGGACGAGGCCGGGAACCACACAGCCCCAGCATTTT. It yields the protein CAWTRPGTTQPQHF.

This rearrangement joins TRBV5-1 to TRBJ2-1; D is ambiguous. This CDR3 comprises 11 residues. In germline, CDR1 is SGHRS, CDR2 YFSETQ. Trimming shortened V by 0 bases and J by 7 bases, and 2 bases separated the two germline ends. The CDR3 DNA follows: TGCGCCAGCAGCTTGGAGAATGAGCAGTTCTTC. Translating gives CASSLENEQFF.

This chain links TRBV27 with TRBJ2-7; weak D call: TRBD1 (5 bases). The CDR3 contains 12 residues. Germline CDR1 MNHEY, CDR2 SMNVEV (reference sequence). The V end lost 4 bases, the J end lost 3 bases, and 7 bases lay between the germline ends. Here the CDR3 DNA reads TGTGCCAGCAGTTCAGGGATCTACGAGCAGTACTTC. This encodes CASSSGIYEQYF.

J is TRBJ1-3 and V is TRBV29-1; 9 bases fit TRBD1. The length of the CDR3 is 14 residues. The germline V gene encodes CDR1 SQVTM and CDR2 ANQGSEA. V dropped 6 bases and J dropped 0; count of bases not matched to a gene: 3. The CDR3 region has the DNA TGCAGCGTGCAACAGGGGGCCTCTGGAAACACCATATATTTT. Encoded protein: CSVQQGASGNTIYF.

The V call is TRBV29-1, the J call TRBJ2-2; TRBD1 is a possible D gene (6 bases). The CDR3 totals 16 residues. In germline, CDR1 is SQVTM, CDR2 ANQGSEA. Trimming cost V 3 bases and J 0 bases, with 14 bases left between them. In DNA form, the CDR3 reads TGCAGCGTTGAGCAGGGACAAGAAGCGAACACCGGGGAGCTGTTTTTT. Amino acids: CSVEQGQEANTGELFF.

This clone was detected a few times. V gene TRBV29-1 combines with J gene TRBJ2-7; perhaps TRBD2 as D (5 bases). The CDR3 is made up of 14 amino acids. V lost 4 bases, J lost 3 bases, and 16 bases lay in between. Germline V gene lookup returns CDR1 SQVTM and CDR2 ANQGSEA. CDR3 sequence: CSVVKKRADYEQYF. CDR3 coding DNA: TGCAGCGTTGTCAAAAAGAGAGCGGACTACGAGCAGTACTTC.

This clone was observed a single time. The chain employs TRBV2 and TRBJ1-1, with no clear D. V lost 3 bases, J lost 0 bases, and 11 bases lay in between. The CDR3 has 15 residues. CDR1 is SNHLY, CDR2 FYNNEI, per germline. The CDR3 sequence is CASSERTRMNTEAFF. The CDR3 nucleotides read TGTGCCAGCAGTGAGAGGACTAGAATGAACACTGAAGCTTTCTTT.

This rearrangement joins TRBV7-3 to TRBJ2-1; D unresolved. CDR3 length equals 15 residues. V was shortened by 2 bases and J by 1 base, with 9 bases between the two germline ends. CDR1 and CDR2 (germline): SGHTA, FQGTGA. CDR3 coding DNA: TGTGCCAGCAGCTTATGGGCGAGGTCCTACAATGAGCAGTTCTTC. The encoded protein is CASSLWARSYNEQFF. The full variable domain, in which reference TRBV7-3 and TRBJ2-1 provide the parts outside the CDR3, is GAGVSQTPSNKVTEKGKYVELRCDPISGHTALYWYRQSLGQGPEFLIYFQGTGAADDSGLPNDRFFAVRPEGSVSTLKIQRTERGDSAVYLCASSLWARSYNEQFFGPGTRLTVL.

Details on this clone: The junction shows a germline mismatch at one end, possibly a read error. This rearrangement joins TRBV11-1 to TRBJ1-3; D not certain. Germline loops: CDR1 SGHAT, CDR2 FQDESV (reference sequence). The CDR3 length is 14 residues. CDR3 in amino acids: CASTLGTTGNTIYF. The CDR3 region has the DNA TGTGCCAGCACCTTAGGTACCACTGGAAACACCATATATTTT.

The chain is built from TRBV4-2 and TRBJ2-7; 7 bases are shared with TRBD2. Trimming removed 4 bases from V and 1 base from J; junction bases left unmatched: 4. This CDR3 spans 14 amino acids. The germline V gene has CDR1 LGHNA and CDR2 YNFKEQ. The CDR3 coding sequence is TGTGCCAGCAGCCGCGGACTAGAGTCCTACGAGCAGTACTTC. Its protein is CASSRGLESYEQYF.

The CDR3 reads CASSQDQAGGNTGELFF. The CDR3 DNA reads TGCGCCAGCAGCCAAGATCAAGCGGGGGGGAACACCGGGGAGCTGTTTTTT. The chain couples TRBV4-3 to TRBJ2-2; 9 bases match TRBD2. Losses at the gene ends were 0 bases for V and 1 base for J; bases not matched to a gene: 3. The length of the CDR3 is 17 residues. The germline CDR1 and CDR2 sequences are LGHNA and YSLEER.

V and J are TRBV30 and TRBJ1-1, with TRBD1 as a possible D gene (5 bases). V was pared by 2 bases and J by 7 bases, with 11 bases between. The length of the CDR3 is 12 residues. Per germline, CDR1 GTSNPN and CDR2 SVGIG (reference sequence). The CDR3, as DNA: TGTGCCTGGAGTAGCAGGGTCCATGAAGCTTTCTTT. Amino acid sequence: CAWSSRVHEAFF. Supplemented by reference TRBV30 and TRBJ1-1, the full variable domain reads SQTIHQWPATLVQPVGSPLSLECTVEGTSNPNLYWYRQAAGRGLQLLFYSVGIGQISSEVPQNLSASRPQDRQFILSSKKLLLSDSGFYLCAWSSRVHEAFFGQGTRLTVV.